This T cell receptor beta chain was identified during a study of cytomegalovirus exposure and HLA in healthy donors (dated by TCRdb to the late 2010s). For the study in its entirety: An earlier analysis of some 600 of the donors reported 276 Gb of sequence data and around 110 million unique TCR beta sequences obtained from about 200 million T cells. Genome-wide SNP genotypes for about three fifths of the roughly 670 donors were used in a later genetic analysis, which treated that subset as a discovery cohort. Typing coverage varied by locus: about 629-630 donors for A, B, C, DRB1 and DQB1; approximately 520 for DQA1; about 570 for DPA1; roughly 450 for DPB1. To decide whether each TCR beta V gene segment behaved as functional or pseudogenic, an earlier analysis of some 600 of the donors relied on high-throughput TCR beta sequencing. Among 300 to 500 genotyped donors of the cohort, an average of roughly 230,000 unique TCR beta nucleotide sequences was sequenced per donor, of which 15% to 20% were non-productive. A later analysis re-examined previously published TCR beta repertoires from 500 to 700 donors and added high-resolution HLA genotyping to investigate patterns of TCR occurrence. Among the approximately 420 genotyped donors, under 90% belonged to the genetic ancestry cluster associated with self-reported Caucasian donors. Class I and class II HLA loci were covered by the typing at four-digit resolution. The later analysis used no new phenotypic data to find candidate immune exposures, relying instead on TCR beta sequences and their occurrence across donors. Besides the first cohort of 500 to 700 subjects, a separate validation cohort made up of some 110 different subjects was used. Several DR-DQ haplotypes were treated as single units for association and clustering because of strong linkage in the cohort. The study used immunosequencing to profile the T cell repertoires of around 600 subjects and linked those repertoires to cytomegalovirus serostatus. The study aimed to test whether signatures of past pathogen exposure could be identified by cataloging public T cell receptors. Donor age, sex, ethnicity and CMV serostatus were collected together with the repertoire data. Every discovery cohort repertoire had been produced on one sequencing platform. An early release covering more than 500 HLA-typed donors comprised about 300 gigabases of sequencing data and some 79 million unique TCR sequences. To predict cytomegalovirus infection status, the study brought together high-throughput TCR immunosequencing, statistical association of individual TCRs with disease status, and machine learning. The paper as a whole reports these results and caveats: Broadly in line with IMGT annotations, most TCR beta V segments showed up in productive rearrangements about 87% or about 30% of the time in an earlier analysis of roughly 590 of the donors. Because HLA typing was unavailable for some donors at each locus, only the typed subset was used in association tests. Linkage disequilibrium might explain the correlated functional status among segregating V segments, but an unknown experimental factor could not be ruled out. For the cohort, immune exposure information was limited to CMV serostatus. The sequencing pipeline was judged likely to have produced a cluster of highly shared sequence variants as a technical artifact. In a later analysis, the rate of TCR association differed among HLA loci, with DRB1 alleles having the most associated TCRs and HLA-C alleles having the fewest. In a later genetic analysis, a missense DCLRE1C variant was associated with V-gene and J-gene trimming of TCR beta chains, and the association was replicated in an independent cohort. Most TCR sequences were observed very rarely across donors, whereas some public TCRs were present in many individuals. In a later analysis, most CMV-associated TCR beta chains were found to appear HLA-restricted, with HLA associations seemingly driven largely by CMV exposure. A later analysis associated 17,000 or so TCR beta sequences with specific HLA alleles at a false discovery rate of 0.05. This cohort had only TCR beta chains sequenced, and the lack of alpha or paired-chain data limited which features could be detected. According to a later analysis, parvovirus B19, influenza, CMV and Epstein-Barr virus appeared linked to several top co-occurrence clusters. A few of the identified cytomegalovirus-associated TCR beta chains were confirmed in vitro to be specific for cytomegalovirus antigens. A later analysis found that HLA-associated TCR beta chains were more clonally expanded and had lower generation probabilities than equally common non-associated chains. According to the authors, the approach could potentially be generalized to other disease states and immunological phenotypes. In both the original and validation cohorts, the classifier was reported to diagnose cytomegalovirus status with high specificity and sensitivity. When HLA alleles, especially DR and DQ, strongly co-occurred, TCR associations were difficult to assign to individual alleles. Compared with the roughly 670-donor mean, donors in an Asian-associated ancestry cluster had fewer N-insertions in productive TCRs, according to a later genetic analysis. A further reported finding was that TCR beta sequences accurately predicted the HLA-A and HLA-B alleles for most subjects in the first cohort. Sequencing depth was assumed to be roughly uniform across donors in the presence/absence analyses, though that assumption may not hold. The study gave a list of some 150 TCR beta chains associated with cytomegalovirus. Because counts were too low, some 17 rarely observed V segments, including chromosome 9 orphons, were left out of the earlier analysis of 500 to 750 of the donors.

A word on this clone: Its antigen target is currently unknown.

Library construction relied on the immunoSEQ multiplex PCR assay. For the multiplex PCR, a mixture combining 60 forward primers for TCR Vbeta segments and 13 reverse primers for TCR Jbeta segments was used. The CDR3 region of rearranged TCR beta genes was amplified from genomic DNA by a multiplex PCR assay. On the Illumina HiSeq System, the amplified TCR beta libraries were sequenced as 87-base-pair reads. Per the original workflow: A later analysis counted 65 million to 90 million unique TCR beta chains across the 700 or so repertoires, and some 11 million of these chains were shared by at least two donors. A nearest-neighbor algorithm error-corrected the raw reads and collapsed the reads into unique sequences, merging closely related sequences to remove PCR and sequencing errors. V, D and J gene segments were assigned by aligning CDR3 sequences to IMGT reference sequences. For a sequence to be retained, a match of at least six nucleotides was required to both a V gene segment and a J gene segment. A rearrangement counted as productive if the CDR3 had no stop codons and remained in frame with V and J, and every other rearrangement counted as non-productive. CDR3 was defined according to IMGT convention as the region running from the second conserved V-encoded cysteine to the conserved J-encoded phenylalanine. The earlier analysis of some 540 of the donors excluded any sequence lacking an unambiguous match to a single V gene segment. An earlier analysis of a few hundred of the donors called V segments functional above 56.7% productive rearrangements and segregating when the between-donor standard deviation exceeded 5%. To diagnose cytomegalovirus status from the catalog of TCR beta chain sequences, a statistical classification framework was built. In a later analysis, V and J genes were assigned by comparing TCR nucleotide sequences against IMGT/GENE-DB human TR gene sequences. The TCRdist pipeline was used in a later analysis to assign CDR3 sequences and most-parsimonious VDJ recombination scenarios. In a later analysis, every TCR beta chain was defined by the combination of its CDR3 amino acid sequence and its V-gene family, and reads without a unique V-gene family were dropped. As a way to deal with suspected cross-contamination and a sequencing artifact, a later analysis dropped roughly 620 nucleotide sequences that were highly shared and had low generation probability. For each public chain, a later analysis derived a clonal expansion index from normalized ranks of inferred template counts within each repertoire. In a later analysis, generation probabilities were computed with a VDJ recombination model fitted to out-of-frame rearrangements, and the resulting probabilities were checked against IGoR. In a later analysis, hypergeometric tests were used to score TCR-TCR, TCR-HLA and TCR-CMV co-occurrence, with a repertoire-size bias correction applied to TCR pairs. False discovery rates were estimated in a later analysis by permuting HLA or CMV assignments 20 times. In a later analysis, co-occurring TCRs were grouped using DBSCAN, with TCRdist sequence similarity added in when clustering inside HLA-allele-positive subsets. Co-occurrence clustering excluded repertoires with fewer than 30,000 or more than 120,000 public chains, plus five with anomalous nucleotide sharing. TCRdb re-hosts the immuneACCESS table, in-frame sequences only. Its copies lack some clones; in the studies checked, an unresolved V gene accounts for under half of them, and the cause for the rest is not known. The D gene and trimming were derived from the DNA, and the V and J assignments and clone size from that table. This sample's table lists tens of thousands of clones. Approximately 3.9% of the sample comes from the top ten.

The cohort comprised some 680 healthy bone marrow donors. At the time of sampling, all cohort members were nominally healthy, though unrecorded immune exposures were likely present. The donor tested CMV seropositive, placing the donor among the 289 seropositive members of the cohort. Every donor gave a peripheral blood sample, and the peripheral blood mononuclear cells from that sample were used for TCR beta sequencing. The Qiagen DNeasy Blood Extraction Kit was used to extract genomic DNA from the blood cell samples. The sequence derives from a female donor in good health and CMV-seropositive. The sample taken for sequencing was PBMCs.

The DNA sequence is given as TGCGCCAGCAGTCGGGACAGAATGAATGAAAAACTGTTTTTT. Its protein is CASSRDRMNEKLFF. The sequence is built from TRBV4-3 and TRBJ1-4; TRBD1 aligns with 7 central bases. Trimming accounts for 6 bases at V and 5 bases at J, while the number of junction bases matched to no gene is 6. The germline V gene gives CDR1 as LGHNA and CDR2 as YSLEER. Spanning cysteine to phenylalanine, the CDR3 consists of 14 amino acids. Here the CDR3 DNA is all that survives: 42 bases in frame from base 1.